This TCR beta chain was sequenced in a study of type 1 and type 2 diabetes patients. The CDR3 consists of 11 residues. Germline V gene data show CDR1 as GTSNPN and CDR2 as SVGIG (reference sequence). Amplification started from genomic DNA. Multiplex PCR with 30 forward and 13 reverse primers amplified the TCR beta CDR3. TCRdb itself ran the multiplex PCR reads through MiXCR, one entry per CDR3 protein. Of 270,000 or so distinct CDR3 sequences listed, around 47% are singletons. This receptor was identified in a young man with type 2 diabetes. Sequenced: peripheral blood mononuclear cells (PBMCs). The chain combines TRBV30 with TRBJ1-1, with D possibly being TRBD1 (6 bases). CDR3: CAGGRNTEAFF. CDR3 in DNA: TGTGCGGGGGGGCGGAACACTGAAGCTTTCTTT.